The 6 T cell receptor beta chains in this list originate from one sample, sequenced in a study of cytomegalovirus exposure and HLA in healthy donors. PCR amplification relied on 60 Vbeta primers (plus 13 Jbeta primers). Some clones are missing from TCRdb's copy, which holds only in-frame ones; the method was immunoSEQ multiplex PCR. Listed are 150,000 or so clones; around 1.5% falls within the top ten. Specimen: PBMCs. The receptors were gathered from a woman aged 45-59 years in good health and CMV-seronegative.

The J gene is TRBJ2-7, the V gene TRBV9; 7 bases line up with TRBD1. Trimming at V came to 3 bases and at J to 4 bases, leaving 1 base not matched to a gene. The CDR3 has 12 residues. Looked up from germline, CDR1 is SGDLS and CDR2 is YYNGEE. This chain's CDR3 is CASSGQGYEQYF. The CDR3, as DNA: TGTGCCAGCAGCGGACAGGGTTACGAGCAGTACTTC.

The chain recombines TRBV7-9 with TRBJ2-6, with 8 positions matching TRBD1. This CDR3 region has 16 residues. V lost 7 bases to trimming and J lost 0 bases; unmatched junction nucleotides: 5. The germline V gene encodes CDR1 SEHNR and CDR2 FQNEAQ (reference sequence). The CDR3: CASTRDRSSGANVLTF. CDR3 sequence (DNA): TGTGCCAGCACCAGGGACAGGAGCTCTGGGGCCAACGTCCTGACTTTC. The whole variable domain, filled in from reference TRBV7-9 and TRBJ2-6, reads DTGVSQNPRHKITKRGQNVTFRCDPISEHNRLYWYRQTLGQGPEFLTYFQNEAQLEKSRLLSDRFSAERPKGSFSTLEIQRTEQGDSAMYLCASTRDRSSGANVLTFGAGSRLTVL.

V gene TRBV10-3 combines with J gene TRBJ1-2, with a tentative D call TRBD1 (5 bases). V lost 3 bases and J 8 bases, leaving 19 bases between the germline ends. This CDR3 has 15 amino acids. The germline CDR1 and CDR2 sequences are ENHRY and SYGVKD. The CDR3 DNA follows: TGTGCCATCAGTGAAGTGGGGGGAAAGGCTAGAGGCTACACCTTC. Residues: CAISEVGGKARGYTF.

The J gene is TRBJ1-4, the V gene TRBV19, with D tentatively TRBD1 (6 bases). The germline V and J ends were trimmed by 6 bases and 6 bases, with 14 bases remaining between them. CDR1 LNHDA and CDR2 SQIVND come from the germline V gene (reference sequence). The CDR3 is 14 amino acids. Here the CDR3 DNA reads TGTGCCAGTAGCCTACAGGGATCATATGAAAAACTGTTTTTT. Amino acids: CASSLQGSYEKLFF. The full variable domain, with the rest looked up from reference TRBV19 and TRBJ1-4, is DGGITQSPKYLFRKEGQNVTLSCEQNLNHDAMYWYRQDPGQGLRLIYYSQIVNDFQKGDIAEGYSVSREKKESFPLTVTSAQKNPTAFYLCASSLQGSYEKLFFGSGTQLSVL.

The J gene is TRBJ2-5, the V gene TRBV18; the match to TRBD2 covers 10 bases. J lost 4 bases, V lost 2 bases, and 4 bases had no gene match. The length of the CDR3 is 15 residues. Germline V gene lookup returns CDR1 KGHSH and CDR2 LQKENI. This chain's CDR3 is CASSPGLAGAETQYF. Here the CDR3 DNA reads TGTGCCAGCTCACCAGGGCTAGCGGGAGCAGAGACCCAGTACTTC.

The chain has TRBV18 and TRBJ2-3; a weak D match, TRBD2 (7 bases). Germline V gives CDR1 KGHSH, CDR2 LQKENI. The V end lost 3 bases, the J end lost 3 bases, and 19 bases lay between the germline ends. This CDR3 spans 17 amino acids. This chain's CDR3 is CASSPRGAVLETDTQYF. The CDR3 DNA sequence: TGTGCCAGCTCACCCCGGGGGGCGGTCCTGGAGACAGATACGCAGTATTTT.